The count of the clone carrying this T cell receptor beta chain is one. V shed 0 bases, J shed 7 bases, and the junction held 6 bases outside the gene matches. The CDR3 is 16 residues long. Per germline, CDR1 MNHNS and CDR2 SASEGT. The assay was immunoSEQ multiplex PCR, and TCRdb's table has in-frame clones only and misses some. Among 250,000 or so clones listed, approximately 86% were seen once. The data were obtained in a study of blood T cell repertoires in COVID-19. Across the whole study: Donors in the United States, Italy and Spain gave samples during acute or convalescent COVID-19. PBMCs, B-cell-depleted T cells, or T cells were the source of the cDNA or gDNA that made up the material.

The source is a man in his forties or fifties with active or convalescent COVID-19. Sequencing input: peripheral blood. The V gene is TRBV6-1, the J gene TRBJ1-2; TRBD1 aligns across 12 bases. The CDR3 loop reads CASSEAMGQGAFGYTF. CDR3 bases: TGTGCCAGCAGTGAAGCGATGGGACAGGGGGCGTTTGGCTACACCTTC.